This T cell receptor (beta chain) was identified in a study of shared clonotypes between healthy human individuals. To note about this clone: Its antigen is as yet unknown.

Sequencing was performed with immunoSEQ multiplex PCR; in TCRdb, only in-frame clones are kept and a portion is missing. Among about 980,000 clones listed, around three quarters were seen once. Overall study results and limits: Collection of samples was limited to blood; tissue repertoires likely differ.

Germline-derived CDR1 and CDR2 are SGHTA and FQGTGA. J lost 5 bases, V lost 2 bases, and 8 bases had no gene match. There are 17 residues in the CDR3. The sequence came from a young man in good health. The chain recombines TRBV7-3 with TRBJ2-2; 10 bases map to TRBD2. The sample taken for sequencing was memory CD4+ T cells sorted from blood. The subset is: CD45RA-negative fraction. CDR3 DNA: TGTGCCAGCAGCTTATACGGGACTAGCGAGAGGACCGGGGAGCTGTTTTTT. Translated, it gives CASSLYGTSERTGELFF.